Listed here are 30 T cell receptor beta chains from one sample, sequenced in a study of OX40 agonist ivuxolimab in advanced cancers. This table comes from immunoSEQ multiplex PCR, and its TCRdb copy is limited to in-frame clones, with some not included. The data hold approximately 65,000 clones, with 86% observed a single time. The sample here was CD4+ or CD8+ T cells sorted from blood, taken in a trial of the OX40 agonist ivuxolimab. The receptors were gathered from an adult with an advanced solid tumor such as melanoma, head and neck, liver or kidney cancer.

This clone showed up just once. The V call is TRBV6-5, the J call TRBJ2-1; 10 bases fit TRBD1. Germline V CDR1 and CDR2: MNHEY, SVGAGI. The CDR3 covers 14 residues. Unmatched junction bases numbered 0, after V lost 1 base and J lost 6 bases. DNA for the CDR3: TGTGCCAGCAGTTACTGGACAGGGGGCAATGAGCAGTTCTTC. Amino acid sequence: CASSYWTGGNEQFF.

The CDR3 region is CASSRPRDRNTGELFF. The CDR3 DNA reads TGCGCCAGCAGCCGCCCCCGGGACAGGAACACCGGGGAGCTGTTTTTT. The chain links TRBV4-1 to TRBJ2-2, with TRBD1 matching over 7 bases. V dropped 4 bases and J dropped 1; count of bases not matched to a gene: 6. This CDR3 contains 16 residues. Germline CDR1 MGHRA, CDR2 YSYEKL.

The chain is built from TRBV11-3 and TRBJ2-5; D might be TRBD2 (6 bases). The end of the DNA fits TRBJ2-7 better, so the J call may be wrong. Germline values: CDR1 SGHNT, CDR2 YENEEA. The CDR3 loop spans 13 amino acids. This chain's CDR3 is CASSGDWGDEQYF. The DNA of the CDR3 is TGTGCCAGCAGCGGGGATTGGGGGGACGAGCAGTACTTC.

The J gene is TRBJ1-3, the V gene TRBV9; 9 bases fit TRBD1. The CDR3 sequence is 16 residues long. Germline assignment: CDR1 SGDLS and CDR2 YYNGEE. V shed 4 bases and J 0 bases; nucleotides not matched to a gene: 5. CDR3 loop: CASSLTGGSSGNTIYF. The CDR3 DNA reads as TGTGCCAGCAGCTTAACAGGGGGCAGCTCTGGAAACACCATATATTTT.

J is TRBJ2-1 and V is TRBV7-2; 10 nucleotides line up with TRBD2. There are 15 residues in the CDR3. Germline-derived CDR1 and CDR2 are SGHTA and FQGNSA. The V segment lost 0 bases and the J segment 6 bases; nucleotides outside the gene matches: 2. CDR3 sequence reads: CASSLAASGSNEQFF. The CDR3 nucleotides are TGTGCCAGCAGCTTAGCTGCTAGCGGGAGCAATGAGCAGTTCTTC.

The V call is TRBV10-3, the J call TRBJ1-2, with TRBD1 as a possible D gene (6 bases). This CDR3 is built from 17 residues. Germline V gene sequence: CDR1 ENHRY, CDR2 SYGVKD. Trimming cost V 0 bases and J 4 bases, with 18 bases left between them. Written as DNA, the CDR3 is TGTGCCATCAGTGAGTCAGGGGGGGAAGCTAGCTCCTATGGCTACACCTTC. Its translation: CAISESGGEASSYGYTF.

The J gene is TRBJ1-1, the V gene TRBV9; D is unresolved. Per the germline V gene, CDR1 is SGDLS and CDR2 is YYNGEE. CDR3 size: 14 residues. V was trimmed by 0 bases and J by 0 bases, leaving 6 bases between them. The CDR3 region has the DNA TGTGCCAGCAGCGTAGAGCTGATGAACACTGAAGCTTTCTTT. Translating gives CASSVELMNTEAFF.

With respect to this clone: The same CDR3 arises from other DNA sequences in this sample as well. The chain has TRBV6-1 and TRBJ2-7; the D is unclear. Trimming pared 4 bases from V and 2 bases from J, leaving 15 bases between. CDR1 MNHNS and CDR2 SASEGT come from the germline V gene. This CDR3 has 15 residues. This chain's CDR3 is CASSVGSFDTYEQYF. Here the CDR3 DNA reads TGTGCCAGCAGTGTGGGTTCTTTTGACACCTACGAGCAGTACTTC.

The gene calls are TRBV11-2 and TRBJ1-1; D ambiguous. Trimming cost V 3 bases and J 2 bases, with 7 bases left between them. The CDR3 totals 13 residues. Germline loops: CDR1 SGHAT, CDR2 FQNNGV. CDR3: CASSLKANTEAFF. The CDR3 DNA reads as TGTGCCAGCAGCTTGAAGGCTAACACTGAAGCTTTCTTT.

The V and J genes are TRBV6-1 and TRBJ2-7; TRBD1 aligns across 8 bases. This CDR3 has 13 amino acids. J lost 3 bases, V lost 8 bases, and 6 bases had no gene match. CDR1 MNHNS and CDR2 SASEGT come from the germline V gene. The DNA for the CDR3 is TGTGCCAGCTCGGGACAGGCGAACTACGAGCAGTACTTC. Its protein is CASSGQANYEQYF.

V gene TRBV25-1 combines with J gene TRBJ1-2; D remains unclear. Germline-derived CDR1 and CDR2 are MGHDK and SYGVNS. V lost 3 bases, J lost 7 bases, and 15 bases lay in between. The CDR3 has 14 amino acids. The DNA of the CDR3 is TGTGCCAGCAGTGATGATAAAGTCCCACGTGGCTACACCTTC. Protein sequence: CASSDDKVPRGYTF.

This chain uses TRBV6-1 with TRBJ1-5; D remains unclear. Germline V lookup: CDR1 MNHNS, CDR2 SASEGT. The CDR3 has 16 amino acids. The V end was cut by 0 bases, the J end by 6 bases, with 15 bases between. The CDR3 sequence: CASSEAWREAGQPQHF. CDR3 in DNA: TGTGCCAGCAGTGAAGCATGGCGGGAAGCGGGTCAGCCCCAGCATTTT.

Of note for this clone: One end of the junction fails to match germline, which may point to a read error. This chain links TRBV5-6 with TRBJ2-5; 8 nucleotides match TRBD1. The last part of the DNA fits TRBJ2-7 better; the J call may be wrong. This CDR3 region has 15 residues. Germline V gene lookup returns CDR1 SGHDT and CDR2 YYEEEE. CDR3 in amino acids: CASSTGTGASSEQYF. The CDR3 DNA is TGTGCCAGCAGCACCGGGACAGGAGCCTCCTCCGAGCAGTACTTC.

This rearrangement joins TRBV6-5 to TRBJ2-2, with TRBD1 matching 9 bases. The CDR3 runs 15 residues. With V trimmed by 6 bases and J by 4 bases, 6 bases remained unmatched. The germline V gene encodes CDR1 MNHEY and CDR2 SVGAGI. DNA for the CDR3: TGTGCCAGCAGACCCGGGGACAGGGTCACCGGGGAGCTGTTTTTT. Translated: CASRPGDRVTGELFF.

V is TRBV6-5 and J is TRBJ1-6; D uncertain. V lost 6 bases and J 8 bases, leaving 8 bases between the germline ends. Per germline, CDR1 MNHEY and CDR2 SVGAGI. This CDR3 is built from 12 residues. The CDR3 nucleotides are TGTGCCAGCAGGGAACAGTATTCACCCCTCCACTTT. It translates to CASREQYSPLHF.

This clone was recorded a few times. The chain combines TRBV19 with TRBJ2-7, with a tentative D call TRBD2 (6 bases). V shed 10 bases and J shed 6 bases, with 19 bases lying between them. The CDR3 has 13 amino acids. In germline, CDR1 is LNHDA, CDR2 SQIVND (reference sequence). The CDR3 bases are TGTGCCACCCAGCCGAGGACTATCTCCGAGCAGTACTTC. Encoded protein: CATQPRTISEQYF.

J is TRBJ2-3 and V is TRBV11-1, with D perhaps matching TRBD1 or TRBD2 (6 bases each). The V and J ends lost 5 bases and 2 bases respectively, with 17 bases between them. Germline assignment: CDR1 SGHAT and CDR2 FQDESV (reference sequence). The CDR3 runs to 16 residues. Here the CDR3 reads CASSPRGGGYTDTQYF. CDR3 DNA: TGTGCCAGCAGCCCGCGAGGGGGAGGCTACACAGATACGCAGTATTTT.

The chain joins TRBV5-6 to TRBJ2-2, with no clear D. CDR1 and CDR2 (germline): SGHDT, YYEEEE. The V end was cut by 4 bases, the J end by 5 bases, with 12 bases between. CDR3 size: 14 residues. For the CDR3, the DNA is TGTGCCAGCAGCCCGCCAGTCTCAACCGGGGAGCTGTTTTTT. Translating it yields CASSPPVSTGELFF.

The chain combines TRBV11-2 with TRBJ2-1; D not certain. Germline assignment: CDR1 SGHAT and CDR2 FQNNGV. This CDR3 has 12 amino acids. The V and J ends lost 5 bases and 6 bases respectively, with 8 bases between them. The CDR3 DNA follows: TGTGCCAGCAGCGTACCTAGCAATGAGCAGTTCTTC. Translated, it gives CASSVPSNEQFF.

The chain's CDR3 is CASSFYREGETQYF. DNA for the CDR3: TGTGCCAGCAGCTTTTACAGGGAGGGAGAGACCCAGTACTTC. The rearrangement uses TRBV7-2 and TRBJ2-5, with D perhaps TRBD2 (7 bases). Deletions cut 3 bases from V and 4 bases from J, with 12 bases between. The CDR3 runs 14 residues. Germline V lookup: CDR1 SGHTA, CDR2 FQGNSA.

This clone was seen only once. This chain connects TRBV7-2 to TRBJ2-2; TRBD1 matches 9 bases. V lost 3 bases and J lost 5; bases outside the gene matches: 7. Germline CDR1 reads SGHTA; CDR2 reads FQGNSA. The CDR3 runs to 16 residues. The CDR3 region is CASSLGTGPSTGELFF. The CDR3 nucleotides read TGTGCCAGCAGCTTGGGGACAGGGCCGTCGACCGGGGAGCTGTTTTTT.

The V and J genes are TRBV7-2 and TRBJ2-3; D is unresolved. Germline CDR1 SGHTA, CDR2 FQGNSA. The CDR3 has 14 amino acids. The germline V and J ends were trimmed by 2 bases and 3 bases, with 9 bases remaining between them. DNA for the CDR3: TGTGCCAGCAGCTTATCTTTGGAAACAGATACGCAGTATTTT. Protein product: CASSLSLETDTQYF. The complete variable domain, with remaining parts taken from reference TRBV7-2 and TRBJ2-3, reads GAGVSQSPSNKVTEKGKDVELRCDPISGHTALYWYRQSLGQGLEFLIYFQGNSAPDKSGLPSDRFSAERTGGSVSTLTIQRTQQEDSAVYLCASSLSLETDTQYFGPGTRLTVL.

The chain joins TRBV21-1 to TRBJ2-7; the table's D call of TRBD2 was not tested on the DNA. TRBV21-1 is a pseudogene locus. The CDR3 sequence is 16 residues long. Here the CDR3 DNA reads TGTGCCAGCAGCAAACCGGGACTCACCTTGGGATACGAGCAGTACTTC. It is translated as CASSKPGLTLGYEQYF.

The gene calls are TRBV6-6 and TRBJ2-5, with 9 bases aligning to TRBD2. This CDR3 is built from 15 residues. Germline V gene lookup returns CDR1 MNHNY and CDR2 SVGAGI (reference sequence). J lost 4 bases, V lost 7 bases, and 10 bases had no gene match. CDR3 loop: CASTVAGEVSETQYF. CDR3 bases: TGTGCCAGCACAGTAGCGGGAGAAGTTTCAGAGACCCAGTACTTC.

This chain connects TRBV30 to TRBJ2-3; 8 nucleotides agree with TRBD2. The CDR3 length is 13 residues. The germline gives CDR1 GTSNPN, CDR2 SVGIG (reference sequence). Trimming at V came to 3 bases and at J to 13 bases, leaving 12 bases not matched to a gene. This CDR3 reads CAWSGSGSALEYF. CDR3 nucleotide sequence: TGTGCCTGGAGCGGAAGCGGGAGCGCGCTGGAGTATTTT. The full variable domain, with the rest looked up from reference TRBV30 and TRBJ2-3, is SQTIHQWPATLVQPVGSPLSLECTVEGTSNPNLYWYRQAAGRGLQLLFYSVGIGQISSEVPQNLSASRPQDRQFILSSKKLLLSDSGFYLCAWSGSGSALEYFGPGTRLTVL.

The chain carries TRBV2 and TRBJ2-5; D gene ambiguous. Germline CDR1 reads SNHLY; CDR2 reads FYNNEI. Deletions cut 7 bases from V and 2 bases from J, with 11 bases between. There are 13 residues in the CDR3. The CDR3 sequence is CASTLSRQETQYF. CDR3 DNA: TGTGCCAGCACCCTAAGTAGGCAAGAGACCCAGTACTTC.

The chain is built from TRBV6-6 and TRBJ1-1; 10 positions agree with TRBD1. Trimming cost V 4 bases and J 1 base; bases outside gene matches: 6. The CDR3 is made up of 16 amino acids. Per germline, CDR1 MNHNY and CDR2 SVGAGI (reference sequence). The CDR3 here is CASSWGTGEKNTEAFF. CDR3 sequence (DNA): TGTGCCAGCAGTTGGGGGACAGGGGAGAAGAACACTGAAGCTTTCTTT.

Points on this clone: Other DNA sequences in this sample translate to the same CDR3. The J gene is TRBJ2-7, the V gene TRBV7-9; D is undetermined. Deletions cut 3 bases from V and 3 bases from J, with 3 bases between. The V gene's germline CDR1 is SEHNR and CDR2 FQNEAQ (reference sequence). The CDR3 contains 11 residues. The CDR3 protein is CASSLDYEQYF. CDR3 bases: TGTGCCAGCAGCTTGGACTACGAGCAGTACTTC.

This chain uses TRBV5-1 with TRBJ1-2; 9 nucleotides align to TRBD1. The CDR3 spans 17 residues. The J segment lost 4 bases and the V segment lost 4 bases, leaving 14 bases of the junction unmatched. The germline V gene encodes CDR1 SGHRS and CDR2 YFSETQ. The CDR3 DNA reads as TGCGCCAGCAGCCCTGGCCGGGACAGGGCCCTATTCTATGGCTACACCTTC. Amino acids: CASSPGRDRALFYGYTF.

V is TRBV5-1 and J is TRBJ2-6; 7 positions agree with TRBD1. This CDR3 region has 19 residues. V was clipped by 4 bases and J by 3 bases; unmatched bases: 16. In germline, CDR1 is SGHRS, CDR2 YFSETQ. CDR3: CASSRQGIGKGDGANVLTF. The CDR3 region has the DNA TGCGCCAGCAGCCGACAGGGAATCGGTAAAGGGGATGGGGCCAACGTCCTGACTTTC.